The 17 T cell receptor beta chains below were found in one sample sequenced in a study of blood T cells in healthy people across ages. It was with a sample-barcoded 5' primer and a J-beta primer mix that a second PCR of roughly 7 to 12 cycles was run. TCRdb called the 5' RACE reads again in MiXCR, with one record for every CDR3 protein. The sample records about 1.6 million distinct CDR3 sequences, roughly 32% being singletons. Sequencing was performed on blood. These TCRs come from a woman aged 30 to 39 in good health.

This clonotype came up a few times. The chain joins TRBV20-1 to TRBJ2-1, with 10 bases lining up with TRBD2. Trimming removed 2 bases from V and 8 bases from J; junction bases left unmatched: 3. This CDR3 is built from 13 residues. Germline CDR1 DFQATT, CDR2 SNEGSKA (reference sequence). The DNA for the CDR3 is TGCAGTGCTAGAATAGCGGGAGGCTATGAGCAGTTCTTC. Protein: CSARIAGGYEQFF.

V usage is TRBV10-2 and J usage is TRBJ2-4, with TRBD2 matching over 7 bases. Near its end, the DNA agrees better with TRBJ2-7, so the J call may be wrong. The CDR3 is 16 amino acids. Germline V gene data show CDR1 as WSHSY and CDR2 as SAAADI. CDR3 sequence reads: CASSTLGRLASYEQYF. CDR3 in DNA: TGCGCCAGCAGTACCTTGGGTCGACTAGCCTCCTACGAGCAGTACTTC.

CDR3 sequence: CASKKPGTSGTYEQYF. For the CDR3, the DNA is TGTGCCAGCAAAAAACCCGGAACTAGCGGGACATACGAGCAGTACTTC. The rearrangement joins TRBV28 to TRBJ2-7, with TRBD2 matching over 10 bases. This CDR3 spans 16 amino acids. Germline V gene lookup returns CDR1 MDHEN and CDR2 SYDVKM. With V trimmed by 7 bases and J by 4 bases, 13 bases remained unmatched.

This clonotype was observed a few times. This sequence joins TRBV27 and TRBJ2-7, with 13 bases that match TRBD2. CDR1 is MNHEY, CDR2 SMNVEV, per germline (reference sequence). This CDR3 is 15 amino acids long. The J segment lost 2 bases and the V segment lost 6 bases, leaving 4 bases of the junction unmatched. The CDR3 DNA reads TGTGCCAGCAGGACTAGCGGGAGGCTCGCCTACGAGCAGTACTTC. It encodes CASRTSGRLAYEQYF.

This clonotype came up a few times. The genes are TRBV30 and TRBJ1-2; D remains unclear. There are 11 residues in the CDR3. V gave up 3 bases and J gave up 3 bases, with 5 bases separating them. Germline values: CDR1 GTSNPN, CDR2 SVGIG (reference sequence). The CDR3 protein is CAWRPYYGYTF. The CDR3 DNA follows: TGTGCCTGGAGACCCTACTATGGCTACACCTTC.

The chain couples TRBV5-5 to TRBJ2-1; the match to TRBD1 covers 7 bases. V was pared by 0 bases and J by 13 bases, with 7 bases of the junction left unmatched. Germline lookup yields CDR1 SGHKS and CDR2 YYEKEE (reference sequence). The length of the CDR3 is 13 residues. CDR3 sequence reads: CASSLDIQGTQFF. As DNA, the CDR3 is TGTGCCAGCAGCTTGGACATACAGGGGACCCAGTTCTTC.

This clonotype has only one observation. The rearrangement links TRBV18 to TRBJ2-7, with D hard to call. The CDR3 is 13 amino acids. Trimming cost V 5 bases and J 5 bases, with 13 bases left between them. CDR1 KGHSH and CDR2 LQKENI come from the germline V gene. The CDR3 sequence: CASSYGQQDEQYF. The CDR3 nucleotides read TGTGCCAGCTCATACGGGCAGCAGGACGAGCAGTACTTC.

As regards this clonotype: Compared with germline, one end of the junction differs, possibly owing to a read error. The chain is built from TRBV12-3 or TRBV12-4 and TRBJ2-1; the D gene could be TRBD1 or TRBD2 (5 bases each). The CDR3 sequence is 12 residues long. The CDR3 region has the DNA TGTGCCAGCAGTTTTGGGACCCACAACGGGATCTTC. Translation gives CASSFGTHNGIF.

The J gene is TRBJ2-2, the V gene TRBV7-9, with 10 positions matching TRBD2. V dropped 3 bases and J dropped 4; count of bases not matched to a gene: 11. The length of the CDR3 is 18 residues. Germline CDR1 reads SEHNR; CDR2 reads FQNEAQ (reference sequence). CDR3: CASSFHPSGSPSTGELFF. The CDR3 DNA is TGTGCCAGCAGCTTCCACCCTAGCGGGAGCCCGAGCACCGGGGAGCTGTTTTTT.

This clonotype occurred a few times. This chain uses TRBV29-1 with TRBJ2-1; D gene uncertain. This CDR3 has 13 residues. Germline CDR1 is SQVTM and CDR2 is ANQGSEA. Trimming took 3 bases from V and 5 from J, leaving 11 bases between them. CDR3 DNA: TGCAGCGTTGACGACGGCTCAAACAATGAGCAGTTCTTC. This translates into CSVDDGSNNEQFF.

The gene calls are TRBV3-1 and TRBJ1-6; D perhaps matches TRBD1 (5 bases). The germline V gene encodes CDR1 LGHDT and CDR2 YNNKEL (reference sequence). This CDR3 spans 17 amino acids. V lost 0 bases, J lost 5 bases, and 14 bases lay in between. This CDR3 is CASSQDALGRDNSPLHF. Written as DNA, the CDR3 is TGTGCCAGCAGCCAAGATGCGTTGGGCAGGGATAATTCACCCCTCCACTTT.

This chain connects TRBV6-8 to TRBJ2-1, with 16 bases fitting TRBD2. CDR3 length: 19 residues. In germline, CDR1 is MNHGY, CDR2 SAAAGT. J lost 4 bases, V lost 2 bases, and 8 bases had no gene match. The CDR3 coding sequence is TGTGCCAGCAGTTACGAACCGGGACTAGCGGGAGGGCCATACAATGAGCAGTTCTTC. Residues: CASSYEPGLAGGPYNEQFF.

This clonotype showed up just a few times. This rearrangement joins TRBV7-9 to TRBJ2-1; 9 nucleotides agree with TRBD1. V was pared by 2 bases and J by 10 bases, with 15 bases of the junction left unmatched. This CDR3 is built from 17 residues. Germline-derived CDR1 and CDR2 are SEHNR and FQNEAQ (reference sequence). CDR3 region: CASSLSFGTGSKSEQFF. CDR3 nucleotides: TGTGCCAGCAGCTTATCCTTCGGGACAGGGTCCAAATCGGAGCAGTTCTTC.

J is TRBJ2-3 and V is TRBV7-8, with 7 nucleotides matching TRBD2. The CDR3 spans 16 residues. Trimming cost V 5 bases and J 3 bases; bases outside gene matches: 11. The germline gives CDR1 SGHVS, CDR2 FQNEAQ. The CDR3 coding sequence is TGTGCCAGCAGCCCAGGTAGCGGGCCCCCAACAGATACGCAGTATTTT. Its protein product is CASSPGSGPPTDTQYF. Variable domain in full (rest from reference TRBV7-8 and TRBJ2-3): GAGVSQSPRYKVAKRGQDVALRCDPISGHVSLFWYQQALGQGPEFLTYFQNEAQLDKSGLPSDRFFAERPEGSVSTLKIQRTQQEDSAVYLCASSPGSGPPTDTQYFGPGTRLTVL.

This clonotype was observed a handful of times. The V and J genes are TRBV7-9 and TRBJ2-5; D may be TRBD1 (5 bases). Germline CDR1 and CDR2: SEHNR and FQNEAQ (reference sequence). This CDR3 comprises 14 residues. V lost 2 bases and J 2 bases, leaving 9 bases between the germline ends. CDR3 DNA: TGTGCCAGCAGCTTAAGGCCAGGGCAAGAGACCCAGTACTTC. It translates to CASSLRPGQETQYF.

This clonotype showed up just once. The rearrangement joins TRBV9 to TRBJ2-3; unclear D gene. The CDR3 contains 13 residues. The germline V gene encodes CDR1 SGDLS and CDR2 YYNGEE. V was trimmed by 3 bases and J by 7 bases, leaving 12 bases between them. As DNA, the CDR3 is TGTGCCAGCAGCGGACCAGAGAAGAATACGCAGTATTTT. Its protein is CASSGPEKNTQYF.

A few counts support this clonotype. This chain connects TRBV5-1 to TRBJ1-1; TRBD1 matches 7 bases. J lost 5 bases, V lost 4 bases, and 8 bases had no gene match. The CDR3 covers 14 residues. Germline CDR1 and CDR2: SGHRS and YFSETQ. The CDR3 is CASSPDRKGTEAFF. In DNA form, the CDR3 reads TGCGCCAGCAGCCCGGACAGGAAGGGGACTGAAGCTTTCTTT. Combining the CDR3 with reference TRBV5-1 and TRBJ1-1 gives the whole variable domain KAGVTQTPRYLIKTRGQQVTLSCSPISGHRSVSWYQQTPGQGLQFLFEYFSETQRNKGNFPGRFSGRQFSNSRSEMNVSTLELGDSALYLCASSPDRKGTEAFFGQGTRLTVV.